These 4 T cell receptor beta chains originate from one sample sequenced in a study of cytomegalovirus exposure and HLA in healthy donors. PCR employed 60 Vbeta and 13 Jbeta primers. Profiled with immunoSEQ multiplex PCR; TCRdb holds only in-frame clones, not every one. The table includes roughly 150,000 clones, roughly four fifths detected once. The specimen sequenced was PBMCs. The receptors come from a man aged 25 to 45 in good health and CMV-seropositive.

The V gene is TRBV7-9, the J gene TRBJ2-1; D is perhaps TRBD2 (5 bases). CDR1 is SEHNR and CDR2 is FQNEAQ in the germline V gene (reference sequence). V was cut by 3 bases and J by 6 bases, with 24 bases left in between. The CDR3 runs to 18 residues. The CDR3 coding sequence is TGTGCCAGCAGCTTCCCGGCGGGTCCAGCTCACCGACGCAATGAGCAGTTCTTC. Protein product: CASSFPAGPAHRRNEQFF.

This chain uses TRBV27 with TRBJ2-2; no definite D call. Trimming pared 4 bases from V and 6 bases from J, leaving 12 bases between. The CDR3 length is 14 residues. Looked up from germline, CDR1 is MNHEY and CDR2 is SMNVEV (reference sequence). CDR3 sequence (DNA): TGTGCCAGCAGTTCCAGGATGTCGGCCGGGGAGCTGTTTTTT. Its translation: CASSSRMSAGELFF.

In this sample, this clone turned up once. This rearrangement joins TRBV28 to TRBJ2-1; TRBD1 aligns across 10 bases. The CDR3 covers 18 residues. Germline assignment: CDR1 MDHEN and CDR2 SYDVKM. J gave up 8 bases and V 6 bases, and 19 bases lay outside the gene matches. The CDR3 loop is CASSRPDTGTGDGDEQFF. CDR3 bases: TGTGCCAGCAGCCGCCCTGACACCGGGACAGGGGATGGGGATGAGCAGTTCTTC.

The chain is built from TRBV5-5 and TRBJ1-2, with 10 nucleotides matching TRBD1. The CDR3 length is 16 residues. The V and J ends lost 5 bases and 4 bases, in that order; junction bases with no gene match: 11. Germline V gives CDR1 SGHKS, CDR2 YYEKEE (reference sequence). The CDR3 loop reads CASSSGGTGEGYGYTF. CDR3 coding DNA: TGTGCCAGCAGTAGCGGCGGGACAGGGGAGGGCTATGGCTACACCTTC. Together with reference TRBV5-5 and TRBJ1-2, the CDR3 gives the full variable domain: DAGVTQSPTHLIKTRGQQVTLRCSPISGHKSVSWYQQVLGQGPQFIFQYYEKEERGRGNFPDRFSARQFPNYSSELNVNALLLGDSALYLCASSSGGTGEGYGYTFGSGTRLTVV.